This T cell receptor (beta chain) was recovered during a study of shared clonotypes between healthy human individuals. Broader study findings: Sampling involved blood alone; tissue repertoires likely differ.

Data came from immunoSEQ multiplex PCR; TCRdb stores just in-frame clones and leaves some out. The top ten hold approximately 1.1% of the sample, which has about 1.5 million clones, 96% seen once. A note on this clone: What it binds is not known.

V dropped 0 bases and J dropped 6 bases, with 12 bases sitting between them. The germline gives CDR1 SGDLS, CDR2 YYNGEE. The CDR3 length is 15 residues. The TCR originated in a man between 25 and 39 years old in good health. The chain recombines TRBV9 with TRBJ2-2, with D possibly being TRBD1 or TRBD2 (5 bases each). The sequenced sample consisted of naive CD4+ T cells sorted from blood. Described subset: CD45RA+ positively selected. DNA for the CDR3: TGTGCCAGCAGCGTAGATGGTGTGGGGGCCGGGGAGCTGTTTTTT. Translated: CASSVDGVGAGELFF.